These 9 T cell receptor beta chains were sequenced from one sample in a study of T cell changes during pregnancy in multiple sclerosis. TCRdb's copy holds only in-frame clones and misses some; the assay was immunoSEQ multiplex PCR. The table lists fewer than 60,000 clones, 80% to 95% of them singletons. Sample: peripheral blood, taken after pregnancy. These receptors were collected from a female donor in good health, enrolled as a control in a pregnancy study.

V gene TRBV2 combines with J gene TRBJ2-7; D unclear. Germline CDR1 reads SNHLY; CDR2 reads FYNNEI. The CDR3 covers 13 residues. Trimming took 7 bases from V and 0 from J, leaving 10 bases between them. The CDR3, as DNA: TGTGCCAGCAATGGCGGTAGCTCCTACGAGCAGTACTTC. Protein sequence: CASNGGSSYEQYF.

This clone was seen more than once but under ten times. The J gene is TRBJ1-1, the V gene TRBV7-9; no definite D call. Deletions cut 1 base from V and 0 bases from J, with 9 bases between. The CDR3 has 15 amino acids. Germline CDR1 is SEHNR and CDR2 is FQNEAQ (reference sequence). CDR3 amino acids: CASSLDGRMNTEAFF. In DNA, the CDR3 is TGTGCCAGCAGCTTAGATGGCAGGATGAACACTGAAGCTTTCTTT.

CDR3 DNA: TGTGCCAGTAGTATACAGGGGACCTCTGGAAACACCATATATTTT. It is translated as CASSIQGTSGNTIYF. The rearrangement uses TRBV19 and TRBJ1-3; TRBD1 is a possible D gene (6 bases). The CDR3 is 15 amino acids. Per germline, CDR1 LNHDA and CDR2 SQIVND (reference sequence). Trimming cost V 2 bases and J 0 bases, with 8 bases left between them.

The chain carries TRBV7-9 and TRBJ2-7; maybe TRBD1 (5 bases). Germline CDR1 and CDR2: SEHNR and FQNEAQ (reference sequence). V lost 0 bases to trimming and J lost 0 bases, with 6 bases between them. This CDR3 has 14 residues. The CDR3 protein is CASSLAGRSYEQYF. In DNA, the CDR3 is TGTGCCAGCAGCTTAGCGGGGCGCTCCTACGAGCAGTACTTC.

About this clone: Distinct nucleotide sequences in the sample also encode this CDR3. The chain combines TRBV6-5 with TRBJ2-7, with 8 bases lining up with TRBD1. The CDR3 runs to 14 residues. Germline V lookup: CDR1 MNHEY, CDR2 SVGAGI. V dropped 6 bases and J dropped 3; count of bases not matched to a gene: 7. This CDR3 is CASSRDRFGYEQYF. In DNA form, the CDR3 reads TGTGCCAGCAGCCGGGACAGGTTTGGCTACGAGCAGTACTTC.

This clone was observed a single time. This sequence joins TRBV15 and TRBJ2-7, with 7 positions matching TRBD1. CDR1 LNHNV and CDR2 YYDKDF come from the germline V gene (reference sequence). The CDR3 is made up of 15 amino acids. The V and J ends lost 1 base and 5 bases, in that order; junction bases with no gene match: 8. Here the CDR3 DNA reads TGTGCCACCAGCAGAGCGGGGCAGGGGGACCACGAGCAGTACTTC. Translating it yields CATSRAGQGDHEQYF.

The rearrangement joins TRBV5-4 to TRBJ1-2, with D uncertain. The CDR3 runs 15 residues. Between the trimmed V and J ends, which lost 0 bases and 4 bases, there was a span of 13 bases. CDR1 and CDR2 (germline): SGHNT, YYREEE (reference sequence). The CDR3 DNA is TGTGCCAGCAGCTTGGTTTTGCGTTTCCCCTATGGCTACACCTTC. Translation: CASSLVLRFPYGYTF. Variable domain in full (rest from reference TRBV5-4 and TRBJ1-2): ETGVTQSPTHLIKTRGQQVTLRCSSQSGHNTVSWYQQALGQGPQFIFQYYREEENGRGNFPPRFSGLQFPNYSSELNVNALELDDSALYLCASSLVLRFPYGYTFGSGTRLTVV.

This chain connects TRBV19 to TRBJ1-3; D is uncertain. V lost 3 bases and J 1 base, leaving 10 bases between the germline ends. This CDR3 comprises 15 residues. CDR1 LNHDA and CDR2 SQIVND come from the germline V gene (reference sequence). The CDR3 DNA reads as TGTGCCAGTAGTATTACACGGGGATCTGGAAACACCATATATTTT. It encodes CASSITRGSGNTIYF.

This chain links TRBV2 with TRBJ1-2; 8 bases match TRBD1. Losses at the gene ends were 3 bases for V and 5 bases for J; bases not matched to a gene: 8. In germline, CDR1 is SNHLY, CDR2 FYNNEI. The CDR3 length is 15 residues. The CDR3 reads CASSDPGQAFYGYTF. CDR3 coding DNA: TGTGCCAGCAGTGACCCGGGACAGGCATTTTATGGCTACACCTTC.